The 29 T cell receptor beta chains below were found in one sample sequenced in a study of patients and donors after allogeneic stem cell transplantation. Each CDR3 protein is one row after TCRdb ran MiXCR on the RT-PCR reads. The sample has 800,000 to 1,000,000 distinct CDR3 sequences; roughly 18% are singletons. What was sequenced was blood, either unsorted or a sorted T cell fraction (not recorded which). These receptors all come from a human donor who was either an allogeneic HSCT recipient or a stem cell or donor lymphocyte infusion donor (not recorded which). It is not recorded whose cells these are; they may come from a transplant donor.

This clonotype was seen more than once but under ten times. The DNA of the CDR3 is TGTGCCAGTAGTATAGTTTCCCCGGCAGAGCCCCAGCATTTT. Translated, it gives CASSIVSPAEPQHF. This chain joins TRBV19 and TRBJ1-5; D ambiguous. V gave up 1 base and J gave up 8 bases, with 12 bases separating them. The CDR3 has 14 residues. The germline CDR1 and CDR2 sequences are LNHDA and SQIVND (reference sequence).

This clonotype has more than one count but fewer than ten. The chain has TRBV7-9 and TRBJ2-6; D ambiguous. The CDR3 is made up of 17 amino acids. Trimming left V 2 bases short and J 0 bases short, with 11 bases between. Germline V gene sequence: CDR1 SEHNR, CDR2 FQNEAQ (reference sequence). The CDR3 DNA sequence: TGTGCCAGCAGCTTAAGGGTCGTTACCTCTGGGGCCAACGTCCTGACTTTC. It specifies CASSLRVVTSGANVLTF. The full variable domain, with the rest looked up from reference TRBV7-9 and TRBJ2-6, is DTGVSQNPRHKITKRGQNVTFRCDPISEHNRLYWYRQTLGQGPEFLTYFQNEAQLEKSRLLSDRFSAERPKGSFSTLEIQRTEQGDSAMYLCASSLRVVTSGANVLTFGAGSRLTVL.

CDR3 nucleotide sequence: TGTGCCAGCAAACGATCTAGCGGGACGGTCTACGAGCAGTACTTC. Encoded protein: CASKRSSGTVYEQYF. The rearrangement links TRBV5-5 to TRBJ2-7; TRBD2 aligns across 9 bases. The germline CDR1 and CDR2 sequences are SGHKS and YYEKEE (reference sequence). J lost 3 bases, V lost 6 bases, and 10 bases had no gene match. This CDR3 region has 15 residues.

V is TRBV5-1 and J is TRBJ2-7, with D maybe TRBD2 (6 bases). This CDR3 contains 14 residues. Trimming took off 4 bases at V and 2 bases at J, with 13 bases between the two ends. In germline, CDR1 is SGHRS, CDR2 YFSETQ. The CDR3 DNA is TGCGCCAGCAGCGGGGGACTGAGTGCCTACGAGCAGTACTTC. Translating it yields CASSGGLSAYEQYF.

This sequence joins TRBV12-3 or TRBV12-4 and TRBJ2-7; TRBD1 or TRBD2 may be the D gene (5 bases each). V was trimmed by 1 base and J by 5 bases, leaving 21 bases between them. This CDR3 has 17 residues. The CDR3 loop reads CASSLVQGILGGDEQYF. Here the CDR3 DNA reads TGTGCCAGCAGTTTAGTGCAGGGTATTCTAGGAGGCGACGAGCAGTACTTC.

This clonotype appeared a few times. V and J are TRBV25-1 and TRBJ1-6; D call uncertain. The CDR3 spans 16 residues. V was cut by 2 bases and J by 2 bases, with 10 bases left in between. CDR1 and CDR2 from the germline V gene are MGHDK and SYGVNS. The CDR3 DNA reads as TGTGCCAGCAGTGAAGGGGTCAGAACCTATAATTCACCCCTCCACTTT. Its protein is CASSEGVRTYNSPLHF.

This clonotype was found many times. This sequence joins TRBV29-1 and TRBJ2-7; tentatively, D is TRBD1 (5 bases). Trimming cost V 7 bases and J 2 bases, with 15 bases left between them. The CDR3 contains 13 residues. Germline V CDR1 and CDR2: SQVTM, ANQGSEA. As DNA, the CDR3 is TGCAGCGGAAGAGACAGTCTAACCTACGAGCAGTACTTC. Translating gives CSGRDSLTYEQYF.

The chain recombines TRBV11-3 with TRBJ1-1, with D tentatively TRBD1 (5 bases). The V gene lost 6 bases and the J gene lost 1 base, with 15 bases spanning the gap. This CDR3 spans 15 amino acids. Per germline, CDR1 SGHNT and CDR2 YENEEA. The CDR3: CASRGGDSKNTEAFF. The CDR3 DNA sequence: TGTGCCAGCAGAGGCGGGGACTCCAAGAACACTGAAGCTTTCTTT.

This clonotype turned up a few times. The J gene is TRBJ2-2, the V gene TRBV5-1; D not resolved. The CDR3 runs to 16 residues. Trimming cost V 1 base and J 0 bases, with 10 bases left between them. Germline-derived CDR1 and CDR2 are SGHRS and YFSETQ. For the CDR3, the DNA is TGCGCCAGCAGCTTGTTTTGGCAGCCGAACACCGGGGAGCTGTTTTTT. The encoded protein is CASSLFWQPNTGELFF.

This clonotype showed up just a few times. The J gene is TRBJ2-1, the V gene TRBV6-2 or TRBV6-3, with D possibly matching TRBD1 (6 bases). Germline values: CDR1 MNHEY, CDR2 SVGEGT. CDR3 size: 11 residues. Trimming stripped 8 bases from V and 10 bases from J, with 12 bases between. CDR3 sequence: CASGRQAEQFF. CDR3 bases: TGTGCCAGCGGCCGACAGGCGGAGCAGTTCTTC.

The CDR3 DNA sequence: TGTGCCAGCAATAAACTTAACAATGAGCAGTTCTTC. Amino acid sequence: CASNKLNNEQFF. The chain uses TRBV6-6 and TRBJ2-1; no definite D call. The CDR3 length is 12 residues. The germline CDR1 and CDR2 sequences are MNHNY and SVGAGI (reference sequence). V lost 7 bases and J lost 5, with 9 bases in between.

The CDR3 DNA follows: TGTGCCAGCAGCGACGCGGGAGTGGGCCCAGATACGCAGTATTTT. Its translation is CASSDAGVGPDTQYF. J is TRBJ2-3 and V is TRBV7-6; TRBD2 matches 7 bases. Losses at the gene ends were 5 bases for V and 4 bases for J; bases not matched to a gene: 9. CDR1 SGHVS and CDR2 FNYEAQ come from the germline V gene. The CDR3 has 15 amino acids.

The V call is TRBV7-9, the J call TRBJ2-5; D could derive from TRBD1 or TRBD2 (5 bases each). V shed 4 bases and J shed 0 bases, with 9 bases lying between them. The V gene's germline CDR1 is SEHNR and CDR2 FQNEAQ (reference sequence). This CDR3 contains 14 residues. The CDR3 DNA reads as TGTGCCAGCAGCTCCCGGGACGACCAAGAGACCCAGTACTTC. This encodes CASSSRDDQETQYF.

V usage is TRBV9 and J usage is TRBJ2-7; 7 bases fit TRBD1. The junction had 17 bases not matched to a gene; V was cut back by 6 bases and J by 5 bases. The germline V gene encodes CDR1 SGDLS and CDR2 YYNGEE. The CDR3 is 16 amino acids. CDR3 coding DNA: TGTGCCAGCACCCCCACGGTTGCGACAGGGAACAACGAGCAGTACTTC. Its protein is CASTPTVATGNNEQYF.

This clonotype was seen only a few times. V usage is TRBV5-1 and J usage is TRBJ2-5, with D possibly TRBD2 on 7 matching bases. Germline assignment: CDR1 SGHRS and CDR2 YFSETQ. The V end was cut by 0 bases, the J end by 1 base, with 16 bases between. The CDR3 sequence is 17 residues long. The CDR3 loop is CASSLEAGRGSQETQYF. CDR3 DNA sequence: TGCGCCAGCAGCTTGGAGGCAGGGAGGGGGTCCCAAGAGACCCAGTACTTC.

Only a few counts were recorded for this clonotype. CDR3 nucleotides: TGTGCCAGCAGCCTCCTAGGGCGGGTAGACGAGCAGTACTTC. Residues: CASSLLGRVDEQYF. This chain joins TRBV7-3 and TRBJ2-7, with a possible D match to TRBD2 (5 bases). The V end lost 5 bases, the J end lost 5 bases, and 16 bases lay between the germline ends. CDR3 size: 14 residues. Per germline, CDR1 SGHTA and CDR2 FQGTGA. The full variable domain, with the rest looked up from reference TRBV7-3 and TRBJ2-7, is GAGVSQTPSNKVTEKGKYVELRCDPISGHTALYWYRQSLGQGPEFLIYFQGTGAADDSGLPNDRFFAVRPEGSVSTLKIQRTERGDSAVYLCASSLLGRVDEQYFGPGTRLTVT.

There are a few counts of this clonotype. The J gene is TRBJ1-1, the V gene TRBV20-1, with 7 nucleotides matching TRBD1. With 4 bases clipped from V and 1 base from J, the junction kept 9 bases outside the gene matches. The CDR3 spans 15 residues. CDR1 is DFQATT and CDR2 is SNEGSKA in the germline V gene (reference sequence). The CDR3 nucleotides read TGCAGTGCTAAGACAAAGGGACAGCCGAACACTGAAGCTTTCTTT. This codes for CSAKTKGQPNTEAFF.

The rearrangement joins TRBV20-1 to TRBJ2-1; 8 positions match TRBD1. This CDR3 region has 15 residues. With 1 base clipped from V and 5 bases from J, the junction kept 7 bases outside the gene matches. The germline gives CDR1 DFQATT, CDR2 SNEGSKA (reference sequence). CDR3 bases: TGCAGTGCTAGAGTTGCAGGGGGCGCGGACAATGAGCAGTTCTTC. Protein sequence: CSARVAGGADNEQFF.

The gene calls are TRBV12-3 or TRBV12-4 and TRBJ2-5; either TRBD1 or TRBD2 may supply D (5 bases each). The CDR3 covers 13 residues. V gave up 6 bases and J gave up 5 bases, with 13 bases separating them. The CDR3 coding sequence is TGTGCCAGCAGCCCTGGGGGATATGAGACCCAGTACTTC. This gives the protein CASSPGGYETQYF.

The sample holds a few counts of this clonotype. The J gene is TRBJ1-6, the V gene TRBV7-8, with D hard to call. Trimming cost V 0 bases and J 5 bases, with 20 bases left between them. CDR1 is SGHVS, CDR2 FQNEAQ, per germline. There are 19 residues in the CDR3. CDR3 residues: CASSLAGRKGSRNNSPLHF. The CDR3, as DNA: TGTGCCAGCAGCTTAGCCGGACGGAAGGGTTCTCGGAATAATTCACCCCTCCACTTT.

This clonotype was counted between two and nine times. The chain combines TRBV29-1 with TRBJ2-1; D may be TRBD2 (5 bases). Trimming pared 8 bases from V and 4 bases from J, leaving 9 bases between. Germline V gene sequence: CDR1 SQVTM, CDR2 ANQGSEA. The CDR3 loop spans 11 amino acids. The CDR3 loop reads CSPRLYNEQFF. Here the CDR3 DNA reads TGCAGCCCGCGACTATACAATGAGCAGTTCTTC.

The chain combines TRBV7-9 with TRBJ1-1; the match to TRBD1 covers 9 bases. This CDR3 is 17 amino acids long. Germline CDR1 and CDR2: SEHNR and FQNEAQ (reference sequence). With V trimmed by 4 bases and J by 5 bases, 14 bases remained unmatched. CDR3: CASSSQRTGVKGTEAFF. The CDR3 DNA reads TGTGCCAGCAGCTCCCAGAGGACAGGGGTAAAAGGTACTGAAGCTTTCTTT.

This sequence joins TRBV7-6 and TRBJ2-5, with TRBD1 as a possible D gene (5 bases). V was pared by 0 bases and J by 7 bases, with 9 bases between. CDR3 length: 13 amino acids. CDR1 is SGHVS, CDR2 FNYEAQ, per germline. The CDR3 loop is CASSLAGDMTQYF. The CDR3 DNA is TGTGCCAGCAGCTTAGCAGGGGATATGACCCAGTACTTC.

The V gene is TRBV12-3 or TRBV12-4, the J gene TRBJ1-3, with 8 bases fitting TRBD1. This CDR3 is built from 14 residues. Unmatched junction bases numbered 7, after V lost 5 bases and J lost 7 bases. The CDR3 protein is CASSRTGTGNTIYF. The CDR3 DNA sequence: TGTGCCAGCAGTCGGACAGGGACCGGGAACACCATATATTTT.

This chain joins TRBV20-1 and TRBJ1-6; no firm D call. The V end was cut by 2 bases, the J end by 5 bases, with 7 bases between. The germline gives CDR1 DFQATT, CDR2 SNEGSKA (reference sequence). The CDR3 is 13 amino acids. The CDR3 protein is CSARPGDNSPLHF. CDR3 bases: TGCAGTGCTAGACCGGGAGATAATTCACCCCTCCACTTT.

This clonotype was found a few times. The V call is TRBV11-2, the J call TRBJ2-2; TRBD2 agrees at 11 bases. The CDR3 contains 18 residues. Trimming at V came to 5 bases and at J to 6 bases, leaving 14 bases not matched to a gene. Germline values: CDR1 SGHAT, CDR2 FQNNGV. The CDR3 DNA follows: TGTGCCAGCAGCCCGGGCAGACGACTAGCGGGAATCGCCGGGGAGCTGTTTTTT. It encodes CASSPGRRLAGIAGELFF.

The genes are TRBV9 and TRBJ2-3; 7 nucleotides line up with TRBD2. Germline V gene lookup returns CDR1 SGDLS and CDR2 YYNGEE. The V and J ends lost 3 bases and 6 bases, in that order; junction bases with no gene match: 16. The CDR3 sequence is 17 residues long. The CDR3 region has the DNA TGTGCCAGCAGCGCCCCGGCTAGCGGAGGGCGAGGGGATACGCAGTATTTT. Translated: CASSAPASGGRGDTQYF.

The chain has TRBV30 and TRBJ2-3; 10 bases agree with TRBD2. CDR1 and CDR2 (germline): GTSNPN, SVGIG (reference sequence). There are 13 residues in the CDR3. After removal of 7 bases from V and 0 bases from J, the junction contained 1 base not matched to a gene. The CDR3 loop reads CAFSGGSTDTQYF. DNA for the CDR3: TGTGCCTTTAGCGGGGGGAGCACAGATACGCAGTATTTT. The variable domain in full, completed from reference TRBV30 and TRBJ2-3, reads SQTIHQWPATLVQPVGSPLSLECTVEGTSNPNLYWYRQAAGRGLQLLFYSVGIGQISSEVPQNLSASRPQDRQFILSSKKLLLSDSGFYLCAFSGGSTDTQYFGPGTRLTVL.

This clonotype was recorded a few times. J is TRBJ1-5 and V is TRBV4-1, with a tentative D call TRBD1 (6 bases). CDR1 and CDR2 (germline): MGHRA, YSYEKL. V lost 1 base, J lost 5 bases, and 18 bases lay in between. CDR3 length equals 17 residues. The CDR3 region has the DNA TGCGCCAGCAGCCAAGCCTACGAACAGGGTTTTCATCAGCCCCAGCATTTT. This gives the protein CASSQAYEQGFHQPQHF.